This T cell receptor (beta chain) was sequenced during a study of cytomegalovirus exposure and HLA in healthy donors (dated by TCRdb to about 2017). About the investigation overall: An earlier analysis of 550 to 700 of the donors reported about 290 Gb of sequence data and more than 90 million unique TCR beta sequences from about 180 million T cells. About 280 gigabases of sequencing data and 78 million or so unique TCR sequences were included in an early release covering roughly 600 HLA-typed donors. The genetic ancestry cluster associated with self-reported Caucasian donors included over 65% of the 350 to 500 genotyped donors. The study aimed to test whether cataloging public T cell receptors could reveal signatures of past pathogen exposure. The study profiled the T cell repertoires of hundreds of subjects by immunosequencing and related them to cytomegalovirus serostatus. A separate validation cohort of more than 100 different subjects was used in addition to the approximately 640-subject first cohort. To predict cytomegalovirus infection status, the study brought together high-throughput TCR immunosequencing, statistical association of individual TCRs with disease status, and machine learning. In a later analysis, previously published TCR beta repertoires from hundreds of donors were re-analyzed and high-resolution HLA genotyping was added so that TCR occurrence patterns could be studied. Rather than using new phenotypic data, the later analysis identified candidate immune exposures from TCR beta sequences and from how often those sequences occurred across donors. An earlier analysis of roughly 580 of the donors used high-throughput TCR beta sequencing to judge whether each TCR beta V gene segment behaved as functional or pseudogenic. Donor age, sex, ethnicity and CMV serostatus were collected together with the repertoire data. A later genetic analysis took genome-wide SNP genotypes for about 55% of the 666 donors and used that subset as a discovery cohort. All discovery cohort repertoires had been generated on a single sequencing platform. HLA typing included class I and class II loci at four-digit resolution. Typing coverage varied by locus: roughly 620-640 donors for A, B, C, DRB1 and DQB1; 522 for DQA1; more than 600 for DPA1; approximately 470 for DPB1. Four to six DR-DQ haplotypes were handled as single units for association and clustering, since linkage in the cohort was strong. Among about 410 genotyped donors of the cohort, an average of approximately 220,000 unique TCR beta nucleotide sequences was sequenced per donor, of which 15% to 20% were non-productive.

Libraries were prepared through the immunoSEQ multiplex PCR assay. A mixture of 60 forward primers for TCR Vbeta segments and 13 reverse primers for TCR Jbeta segments was used in the multiplex PCR. A multiplex PCR assay on genomic DNA amplified the CDR3 region of rearranged TCR beta genes. On the Illumina HiSeq System, the amplified TCR beta libraries were sequenced as 87-base-pair reads. On the study's bioinformatics: A later analysis counted tens of millions of unique TCR beta chains across the 550 to 750 repertoires, and some 11 million of these chains were shared by at least two donors. A nearest-neighbor algorithm error-corrected the raw reads and collapsed the reads into unique sequences, merging closely related sequences to remove PCR and sequencing errors. To assign V, D and J gene segments, CDR3 sequences were aligned to IMGT reference sequences. For a sequence to be retained, at least a six-nucleotide match to both a V gene segment and a J gene segment was required. A rearrangement counted as productive if the CDR3 had no stop codons and remained in frame with V and J, and every other rearrangement counted as non-productive. Following IMGT convention, CDR3 was defined as the stretch from the second conserved V-encoded cysteine to the conserved J-encoded phenylalanine. In an earlier analysis of just under 600 of the donors, sequences lacking an unambiguous match to a single V gene segment were excluded. An earlier analysis of almost 600 of the donors classified V segments as functional when productive rearrangements were above 56.7% and as segregating when the standard deviation between donors was above 5%. A statistical classification framework was developed to diagnose cytomegalovirus status using the catalog of TCR beta chain sequences. A later analysis assigned V and J genes by comparing TCR nucleotide sequences with IMGT/GENE-DB human TR gene sequences. A later analysis assigned CDR3 sequences and most-parsimonious VDJ recombination scenarios with the TCRdist pipeline. In a later analysis, every TCR beta chain was defined by the combination of its CDR3 amino acid sequence and its V-gene family, and reads without a unique V-gene family were dropped. In a later analysis, nearly 600 highly shared, low-generation-probability nucleotide sequences were removed to address suspected cross-contamination and a sequencing artifact. In a later analysis, a clonal expansion index was calculated for each public chain from normalized within-repertoire ranks of inferred template counts. Generation probabilities in a later analysis came from a VDJ recombination model fitted to out-of-frame rearrangements, and those results were checked against IGoR. In a later analysis, TCR-TCR, TCR-HLA and TCR-CMV co-occurrence was scored with hypergeometric tests, and a repertoire-size bias correction was applied to TCR pairs. To estimate false discovery rates, a later analysis permuted the HLA or CMV assignments 20 times. In a later analysis, co-occurring TCRs were grouped using DBSCAN, with TCRdist sequence similarity added in when clustering inside HLA-allele-positive subsets. Co-occurrence clustering excluded repertoires with fewer than 30,000 or more than 120,000 public chains, plus five with anomalous nucleotide sharing. TCRdb carries this immuneACCESS record with in-frame sequences only. Its versions omit some clonotypes, under half of them owing to an unresolved V gene in the studies checked, with the rest unexplained. V, J and clone size are those of that table, while D and trimming were read from the DNA. The sample contains 90,000 to 150,000 clones, roughly 60% of them found a single time. The ten largest make up over 8% of the sample.

The cohort consisted of hundreds of healthy bone marrow donors. All cohort members were sampled while nominally healthy, although unrecorded immune exposures were likely present. The donor tested CMV seropositive and was one of the 289 seropositive cohort members. A peripheral blood sample was provided by each donor, and peripheral blood mononuclear cells were used for TCR beta sequencing. The Qiagen DNeasy Blood Extraction Kit was used to extract genomic DNA from the blood cell samples. What the work shows at the level of the full study, not this receptor alone: According to a later analysis, most CMV-associated TCR beta chains appeared to be HLA-restricted, and the HLA associations seemed to be driven largely by CMV exposure. A few of the identified cytomegalovirus-associated TCR beta chains were confirmed in vitro to be specific for cytomegalovirus antigens. HLA typing was unavailable for some donors at each locus, so association tests used only the typed subset. Approximately 16 rarely observed V segments, including chromosome 9 orphons, were excluded from the earlier analysis of several hundred of the donors because counts were too low. V-gene and J-gene trimming of TCR beta chains was associated with a missense DCLRE1C variant in a later genetic analysis, and the association was replicated in an independent cohort. Strong co-occurrence of HLA alleles, especially DR and DQ, made assigning TCR associations to individual alleles difficult. Linkage disequilibrium might explain the correlated functional status among segregating V segments, but an unknown experimental factor could not be excluded. Some IMGT-functional V segments, including TRBV6-2 and TRBV6-3, could not be distinguished by the 87-base-pair reads and were therefore excluded. A later analysis reported that several top co-occurrence clusters appeared linked to parvovirus B19, influenza, CMV and Epstein-Barr virus. Most TCR sequences were seen in very few donors, while some public TCRs were found in many individuals. CMV serostatus was the only immune exposure information available for the cohort. According to the authors, the approach could potentially be generalized to other disease states and immunological phenotypes. Sequencing depth was assumed to be roughly uniform across donors in the presence/absence analyses, though that assumption may not hold. In a later analysis, the rate of TCR association differed among HLA loci, with DRB1 alleles having the most associated TCRs and HLA-C alleles having the fewest. A later genetic analysis reported fewer N-insertions in productive TCRs among donors in an Asian-associated ancestry cluster than the approximately 700-donor mean. Specific HLA alleles were associated with 18,000 or so TCR beta sequences at a false discovery rate of 0.05 in a later analysis. In this cohort, only TCR beta chains were sequenced, and detectable features were limited by the absence of alpha or paired-chain data. Cytomegalovirus status was reported to be diagnosed by the classifier with high specificity and sensitivity in both the original and validation cohorts. A total of about 150 TCR beta chains were listed by the study as associated with cytomegalovirus. Compared with equally common non-associated chains, HLA-associated TCR beta chains in a later analysis were more clonally expanded and had lower generation probabilities. The sequencing pipeline was judged likely to have produced a cluster of highly shared sequence variants as a technical artifact. A further reported finding was that TCR beta sequences accurately predicted the HLA-A and HLA-B alleles for most subjects in the first cohort. In an earlier analysis of 500 to 650 of the donors, most TCR beta V segments appeared in productive rearrangements about 87% or about 30% of the time, broadly matching IMGT annotations.

As concerns this clone: What this receptor recognizes is not known. No much larger clonotype is one base removed from it; base qualities were not supplied.

CDR1 is given as MNHNS and CDR2 as SASEGT, both from the germline V gene. The CDR3 spans 14 residues, from the cysteine through the phenylalanine. The read is trimmed to its CDR3 DNA, 42 bases read in frame from base 1. Compared with germline, V lacks 9 bases and J lacks 8 bases; bases without a gene match: 12. Sequencing used PBMCs. The receptor's source is a man aged 35-49 years in good health and CMV-seropositive. Rearrangement joined TRBV6-1 to TRBJ2-3; 9 middle bases align to TRBD2. The DNA sequence is given as TGTGCCAGTGAAGGGACTAGCCGCCCCGGTACGCAGTATTTT. This translates into CASEGTSRPGTQYF.